The 26 T cell receptor beta chains below all came from one sample that was sequenced in a study of blood T cell repertoires in COVID-19. The protocol was immunoSEQ multiplex PCR, while the TCRdb copy is restricted to in-frame clones and leaves out a portion. The profile shows tens of thousands of clones, about 88% of them singletons. What was sequenced was peripheral blood. All receptors come from a man in his 70s with COVID-19, enrolled during active disease.

The count of this clone is one. This chain links TRBV7-9 with TRBJ1-3; D is possibly TRBD1 (6 bases). V lost 4 bases, J lost 3 bases, and 10 bases lay in between. The germline CDR1 and CDR2 sequences are SEHNR and FQNEAQ (reference sequence). The CDR3 length is 14 residues. DNA for the CDR3: TGTGCCAGCAGCTCAAACAGGGTTGGAAACACCATATATTTT. Its translation is CASSSNRVGNTIYF.

The genes are TRBV19 and TRBJ1-1; D gene ambiguous. This CDR3 has 13 amino acids. The V gene lost 3 bases and the J gene lost 0 bases, with 5 bases spanning the gap. The germline V gene encodes CDR1 LNHDA and CDR2 SQIVND (reference sequence). The CDR3 nucleotides are TGTGCCAGTAGTATGAGTGTGAACACTGAAGCTTTCTTT. It specifies CASSMSVNTEAFF. Drawing the rest from reference TRBV19 and TRBJ1-1, the complete variable domain is DGGITQSPKYLFRKEGQNVTLSCEQNLNHDAMYWYRQDPGQGLRLIYYSQIVNDFQKGDIAEGYSVSREKKESFPLTVTSAQKNPTAFYLCASSMSVNTEAFFGQGTRLTVV.

V and J are TRBV5-5 and TRBJ2-7; D may be TRBD2 (6 bases). The germline CDR1 and CDR2 sequences are SGHKS and YYEKEE (reference sequence). Trimming removed 5 bases at V and 3 bases at J, with 15 bases between. The CDR3 covers 14 residues. The CDR3, as DNA: TGTGCCAGCAGGTATGACGGGAGCTTCTACGAGCAGTACTTC. This translates into CASRYDGSFYEQYF.

This rearrangement joins TRBV18 to TRBJ2-7; D not certain. The CDR3 consists of 13 residues. In germline, CDR1 is KGHSH, CDR2 LQKENI. V shed 6 bases and J shed 7 bases, with 16 bases lying between them. The CDR3 loop is CASSSAAPEEQYF. The CDR3 bases are TGTGCCAGCTCTTCTGCGGCCCCCGAGGAGCAGTACTTC.

The genes are TRBV5-8 and TRBJ2-1, with 8 bases fitting TRBD2. This CDR3 region has 15 residues. V gave up 1 base and J gave up 6 bases; unmatched junction bases: 6. Germline CDR1 and CDR2: SGHTS and YDEGEE. The CDR3 loop is CASSLTSGRLNEQFF. As DNA, the CDR3 is TGTGCCAGCAGCTTGACTAGCGGAAGGCTCAATGAGCAGTTCTTC. Complete variable domain (other parts from reference TRBV5-8 and TRBJ2-1): EAGVTQSPTHLIKTRGQQATLRCSPISGHTSVYWYQQALGLGLQFLLWYDEGEERNRGNFPPRFSGRQFPNYSSELNVNALELEDSALYLCASSLTSGRLNEQFFGPGTRLTVL.

V and J are TRBV30 and TRBJ2-2; D is ambiguous. Deletions cut 2 bases from V and 5 bases from J, with 9 bases between. The CDR3 covers 13 residues. Germline V gene sequence: CDR1 GTSNPN, CDR2 SVGIG (reference sequence). In DNA, the CDR3 is TGTGCCTGGAGTCCCGGCGGAACCGGGGAGCTGTTTTTT. This sequence encodes CAWSPGGTGELFF.

The CDR3 protein is CASRSWGGLEQYF. The CDR3 region has the DNA TGTGCCAGCCGGTCTTGGGGGGGCCTCGAGCAGTACTTC. The chain carries TRBV6-6 and TRBJ2-7; tentative D call: TRBD2 (7 bases). V lost 8 bases and J lost 6, with 17 bases in between. The CDR3 spans 13 residues. CDR1 and CDR2 from the germline V gene are MNHNY and SVGAGI (reference sequence).

The rearrangement links TRBV5-1 to TRBJ2-3, with D hard to call. The CDR3 loop spans 14 amino acids. The germline V gene has CDR1 SGHRS and CDR2 YFSETQ. V gave up 1 base and J gave up 0 bases, with 6 bases separating them. The CDR3 sequence is CASSLLTSTDTQYF. The CDR3 DNA follows: TGCGCCAGCAGCTTGCTTACTAGCACAGATACGCAGTATTTT.

The gene calls are TRBV19 and TRBJ2-7; TRBD2 aligns across 8 bases. The CDR3 extends over 14 amino acids. Germline V gene sequence: CDR1 LNHDA, CDR2 SQIVND (reference sequence). V shed 3 bases and J 2 bases; nucleotides not matched to a gene: 3. The CDR3 here is CASSMGLGPYEQYF. Written as DNA, the CDR3 is TGTGCCAGTAGTATGGGACTAGGACCCTACGAGCAGTACTTC.

This clone has a handful of counts. The chain couples TRBV10-2 to TRBJ1-3, with D tentatively TRBD1 (5 bases). The CDR3 runs to 13 residues. Between the trimmed V and J ends, which lost 7 bases and 1 base, there was a span of 8 bases. Germline CDR1 WSHSY, CDR2 SAAADI. This CDR3 reads CASMQGSGNTIYF. CDR3 sequence (DNA): TGCGCCAGCATGCAGGGTTCTGGAAACACCATATATTTT.

The V gene is TRBV4-1, the J gene TRBJ1-6; 10 bases match TRBD1. With 0 bases clipped from V and 12 bases from J, the junction kept 8 bases outside the gene matches. This CDR3 is 16 amino acids long. Germline assignment: CDR1 MGHRA and CDR2 YSYEKL. This CDR3 reads CASSQEDRGASGPLHF. The CDR3 DNA reads as TGCGCCAGCAGCCAAGAGGACAGGGGGGCCTCGGGACCCCTCCACTTT.

This chain joins TRBV6-5 and TRBJ2-7, with 8 bases lining up with TRBD2. The length of the CDR3 is 14 residues. V gave up 4 bases and J gave up 4 bases; unmatched junction bases: 6. The V gene's germline CDR1 is MNHEY and CDR2 SVGAGI. The CDR3 sequence: CASSWGSGKYEQYF. For the CDR3, the DNA is TGTGCCAGCAGTTGGGGTAGCGGGAAGTACGAGCAGTACTTC.

This clone was detected only once. The chain recombines TRBV12-2 with TRBJ1-5; the D segment call TRBD1 is taken from the table without a DNA check. TRBV12-2 is listed as a pseudogene. The CDR3 loop spans 18 amino acids. The CDR3 DNA follows: TGTGCAAGTCGCCCCCGACGTACCGGACAGGGGCCGGCTCAGCCCCAGCATTTT. Encoded protein: CASRPRRTGQGPAQPQHF.

As DNA, the CDR3 is TGTGCCAGCGGACCGGGACAGAATTTAAACATTCAGTACTTC. Its translation: CASGPGQNLNIQYF. V usage is TRBV2 and J usage is TRBJ2-4; 7 bases are shared with TRBD1. J lost 6 bases, V lost 8 bases, and 10 bases had no gene match. Per germline, CDR1 SNHLY and CDR2 FYNNEI. The CDR3 has 14 residues.

A word on this clone: Other DNA sequences in this specimen translate into the identical CDR3. For the CDR3, the DNA is TGCGCCAGCAGCTCCCAGGGATATGGCTACACCTTC. Amino acid sequence: CASSSQGYGYTF. The rearrangement joins TRBV5-1 to TRBJ1-2, with a possible D match to TRBD1 (5 bases). The V end was cut by 3 bases, the J end by 5 bases, with 8 bases between. CDR1 and CDR2 (germline): SGHRS, YFSETQ. This CDR3 has 12 amino acids.

The chain employs TRBV19 and TRBJ1-1; a possible D gene is TRBD1 (6 bases). The CDR3 spans 13 residues. The ends were cut back, 6 bases at V and 1 base at J, with 9 bases in the middle. Germline V gives CDR1 LNHDA, CDR2 SQIVND (reference sequence). The CDR3 DNA follows: TGTGCCAGTAGCCCGGGACAGAACACTGAAGCTTTCTTT. It yields the protein CASSPGQNTEAFF.

V is TRBV5-5 and J is TRBJ1-4, with D unresolved. The CDR3 spans 13 residues. Trimming cost V 0 bases and J 7 bases, with 7 bases left between them. The V gene's germline CDR1 is SGHKS and CDR2 YYEKEE (reference sequence). CDR3 bases: TGTGCCAGCAGCTTGGAACGGGGTGAAAAACTGTTTTTT. This codes for CASSLERGEKLFF.

This chain links TRBV7-2 with TRBJ1-5, with 7 bases fitting TRBD1. Germline CDR1 is SGHTA and CDR2 is FQGNSA. V trimming: 6 bases; J trimming: 16 bases; junction bases outside the gene matches: 12. The CDR3 totals 12 residues. DNA for the CDR3: TGTGCCAGCAGTCGGGACAGAATGACGTTACATTTT. It encodes CASSRDRMTLHF.

This clone was seen more than once but under ten times. The rearrangement links TRBV6-5 to TRBJ1-1; the match to TRBD1 covers 8 bases. Germline assignment: CDR1 MNHEY and CDR2 SVGAGI. The CDR3 contains 15 residues. The V and J ends lost 5 bases and 3 bases, in that order; junction bases with no gene match: 8. CDR3 in DNA: TGTGCCAGCAGTCGACACAGGGGGAGGGACACTGAAGCTTTCTTT. This sequence encodes CASSRHRGRDTEAFF.

This chain uses TRBV5-1 with TRBJ2-7, with 9 bases identical to TRBD1. This CDR3 has 13 residues. CDR1 and CDR2 from the germline V gene are SGHRS and YFSETQ. The junction had 3 bases not matched to a gene; V was cut back by 3 bases and J by 5 bases. The CDR3 region has the DNA TGCGCCAGCAGCTGGGGGGACAGGGACGAGCAGTACTTC. Translating gives CASSWGDRDEQYF. The variable domain in full, completed from reference TRBV5-1 and TRBJ2-7, reads KAGVTQTPRYLIKTRGQQVTLSCSPISGHRSVSWYQQTPGQGLQFLFEYFSETQRNKGNFPGRFSGRQFSNSRSEMNVSTLELGDSALYLCASSWGDRDEQYFGPGTRLTVT.

The chain combines TRBV29-1 with TRBJ2-3; TRBD1 matches at 7 bases. After removal of 1 base from V and 2 bases from J, the junction contained 9 bases not matched to a gene. This CDR3 is built from 16 residues. CDR1 and CDR2 from the germline V gene are SQVTM and ANQGSEA. The CDR3 region is CSVEGGTAYLTDTQYF. The CDR3 nucleotides read TGCAGCGTTGAAGGGGGGACAGCCTATCTCACAGATACGCAGTATTTT.

This chain joins TRBV6-5 and TRBJ1-6; the D is unclear. This CDR3 is 14 amino acids long. The V and J ends lost 2 bases and 7 bases respectively, with 9 bases between them. Germline V lookup: CDR1 MNHEY, CDR2 SVGAGI. DNA for the CDR3: TGTGCCAGCAGTTACAGCCGGGAAAATTCACCCCTCCACTTT. This codes for CASSYSRENSPLHF.

This clone was picked up a small number of times. The chain is built from TRBV5-4 and TRBJ2-2; 8 bases map to TRBD1. The CDR3 totals 16 residues. V lost 0 bases and J lost 3; bases outside the gene matches: 4. Germline-derived CDR1 and CDR2 are SGHNT and YYREEE (reference sequence). CDR3 protein: CASSLGGTGYTGELFF. The CDR3 DNA reads TGTGCCAGCAGCTTGGGAGGGACAGGCTACACCGGGGAGCTGTTTTTT.

The rearrangement uses TRBV18 and TRBJ2-5; possibly TRBD2 for D (5 bases). The CDR3 contains 13 residues. With 7 bases removed from V and 1 base from J, the gap between germline ends came to 10 bases. Germline V lookup: CDR1 KGHSH, CDR2 LQKENI. In DNA form, the CDR3 reads TGTGCCAGCTTCCCGGGGAGCCAAGAGACCCAGTACTTC. Protein sequence: CASFPGSQETQYF.

The V gene is TRBV11-2, the J gene TRBJ1-4, with D possibly matching TRBD1 (6 bases). CDR3 length equals 14 residues. V lost 5 bases and J 4 bases, leaving 11 bases between the germline ends. Looked up from germline, CDR1 is SGHAT and CDR2 is FQNNGV. The CDR3 loop is CASSRGQLNEKLFF. Written as DNA, the CDR3 is TGTGCCAGCAGCCGAGGACAGCTTAATGAAAAACTGTTTTTT.

The chain employs TRBV29-1 and TRBJ2-1, with no clear D. Trimming removed 4 bases from V and 6 bases from J, with 16 bases in between. The germline V gene has CDR1 SQVTM and CDR2 ANQGSEA. The CDR3 has 14 residues. CDR3 loop: CSVVSRWQSNEQFF. Here the CDR3 DNA reads TGCAGCGTTGTGTCGCGGTGGCAGAGCAATGAGCAGTTCTTC.